This TCR beta chain was observed in a study of T cell repertoires in cytomegalovirus infection. Study-wide background: HLA-B-restricted CMV epitopes that are well studied, plus recently identified HLA-C-restricted ones, were used by the study. Study outcomes and limitations: HLA-C-restricted TCR beta clonotypes specific for CMV led the ex vivo response. Pooled public TCR beta family frequency picked out CMV carriers with the relevant HLA.

One entry per CDR3 protein results from TCRdb running MiXCR on the reads. The sample holds some 350,000 distinct CDR3 sequences, around 29% seen once. Note on this clonotype: The antigen remains unidentified.

This CDR3 has 14 amino acids. V was cut by 3 bases and J by 3 bases, with 12 bases left in between. Germline lookup yields CDR1 LNHNV and CDR2 YYDKDF (reference sequence). The specimen was cultured PBMCs, collected from culture after CMV antigen stimulation. The chain has TRBV15 and TRBJ2-7; D perhaps matches TRBD1 (6 bases). The receptor was derived from a human donor in good health (CMV status not recorded). Some clones in this sample may be carry-over from other donors' samples. The CDR3 loop reads CATSSGRGYYEQYF. For the CDR3, the DNA is TGTGCCACCAGCAGCGGCAGGGGCTACTACGAGCAGTACTTC.